Listed here is a single T cell receptor beta chain. The source of the sample is a study of blood T cell repertoires in COVID-19. Looking at the study overall: The cDNA or gDNA used as material had been derived from T cells, B-cell-depleted T cells, or PBMCs.

Germline CDR1 is SGHKS and CDR2 is YYEKEE (reference sequence). Trimming cost V 6 bases and J 6 bases; bases outside gene matches: 7. The CDR3 has 13 residues. Per the original data handling: Estimated nucleated cell counts came from reference gene primer amplification. Data came from immunoSEQ multiplex PCR; TCRdb stores just in-frame clones and leaves some out. Clone size and V and J calls were adopted from that table, with D and trimming inferred from the DNA. This table has under 250,000 clones, roughly four fifths appearing once. The source is a woman aged 18-30 years with acute or convalescent COVID-19. The rearrangement uses TRBV5-5 and TRBJ2-3; 7 nucleotides agree with TRBD2. Sequences were obtained from peripheral blood. The CDR3 DNA sequence: TGTGCCAGCACCCAGCGGGGTATCGATACGCAGTATTTT. Translated, it gives CASTQRGIDTQYF.